This is a list of T cell receptor beta chains from one sample in a study of cytomegalovirus exposure and HLA in healthy donors. Produced via immunoSEQ multiplex PCR; TCRdb's table is partial and in-frame only. This sample yields under 200,000 clones, of which around 80% are seen a single time; 0.75% to 0.9% belongs to the top ten. Material: PBMCs. The source of these receptors is a woman under 30 in good health and CMV-seronegative. The CDR3 runs from the conserved cysteine through the conserved F or W. A D gene is named only where the DNA matches it firmly. A clone size is listed for some rows: how often the clone was seen (once, few, many), or a class if it is expanded.

TRBJ2-2 | - | - | TRBV30 | CAWRGGTGTGELFF | TGTGCCTGGAGGGGCGGGACGGGGACCGGGGAGCTGTTTTTT
TRBJ2-1 | - | TRBD2 | TRBV11-2 | CASSLLAGFYEQFF | TGTGCCAGCAGCTTACTAGCGGGATTCTATGAGCAGTTCTTC
TRBJ2-1 | - | TRBD2 | TRBV6-4 | CASSKTGLNDEQFF | TGTGCCAGCAGTAAGACGGGACTAAACGATGAGCAGTTCTTC
TRBJ2-7 | - | - | TRBV7-2 | CASSLSPRSHEQYF | TGTGCCAGCAGCTTATCCCCTAGATCACACGAGCAGTACTTC
TRBJ2-7 | - | TRBD1 | TRBV11-3 | CASSASGTGSEQYF | TGTGCCAGCAGCGCCTCCGGGACAGGGAGTGAGCAGTACTTC
TRBJ1-2 | - | TRBD1 | TRBV11-2 | CASSADLGRQSTGVYGYTF | TGTGCCAGCAGCGCGGACCTGGGCAGACAGAGCACAGGGGTCTATGGCTACACCTTC
TRBJ2-4 | - | - | TRBV5-4 | CASSLAWGGGENIQYF | TGTGCCAGCAGCTTGGCCTGGGGGGGCGGAGAAAACATTCAGTACTTC
TRBJ1-2 | - | - | TRBV5-8 | CASTFGGPGRGYTF | TGTGCCAGCACCTTCGGGGGGCCAGGGCGAGGCTACACCTTC
TRBJ2-1 | few | TRBD1 | TRBV11-1 | CASSLGQTTGESGIF | TGTGCCAGCAGCTTAGGACAAACGACAGGGGAAAGTGGGATCTTC
TRBJ1-2 | - | - | TRBV6-6 | CATSPDSTNYGYTF | TGTGCCACCTCCCCTGACAGTACTAACTATGGCTACACCTTC
TRBJ2-7 | - | - | TRBV11-2 | CASSRPPGLEQYF | TGTGCCAGCAGCCGTCCCCCGGGACTGGAGCAGTACTTC
TRBJ2-7 | - | - | TRBV30 | CAWSVRPTPYEQYF | TGTGCCTGGAGTGTACGACCGACACCCTACGAGCAGTACTTC
TRBJ1-2 | - | TRBD1 | TRBV11-2 | CASASRGAYGYTF | TGTGCCAGCGCGAGCAGGGGGGCCTATGGCTACACCTTC
TRBJ2-7 | - | TRBD2 | TRBV18 | CASSPSGEGEQYF | TGTGCCAGCTCACCGAGCGGGGAGGGGGAGCAGTACTTC
TRBJ2-5 | - | TRBD2 | TRBV5-8 | CASSSKGLARETQYF | TGTGCCAGCAGCTCCAAGGGACTAGCTCGCGAGACCCAGTACTTC
TRBJ2-7 | - | TRBD2 | TRBV5-1 | CASSSSSGSTIYEQYF | TGCGCCAGCAGCTCCTCTAGCGGGAGTACAATCTACGAGCAGTACTTC
TRBJ2-5 | - | TRBD2 | TRBV2 | CASSMNSGASTQYF | TGTGCCAGCAGCATGAATAGCGGGGCCAGCACCCAGTACTTC
TRBJ1-2 | - | TRBD1 | TRBV5-4 | CASSPNRWDRGREGYTF | TGTGCCAGCAGCCCAAACCGGTGGGACAGGGGGCGAGAGGGCTACACCTTC
TRBJ1-5 | - | - | TRBV29-1 | CSVGWGGNQPQHF | TGCAGCGTTGGATGGGGCGGTAATCAGCCCCAGCATTTT
TRBJ2-3 | - | - | TRBV5-1 | CASSLPSENADTQYF | TGCGCCAGCAGCTTACCTAGCGAAAACGCAGATACGCAGTATTTT
TRBJ2-7 | - | TRBD1 | TRBV14 | CASSQDISPGQAYF | TGTGCCAGCAGCCAAGATATTTCGCCAGGACAGGCGTACTTC
TRBJ2-5 | - | TRBD2 | TRBV7-3 | CASSATSGRAGGQETQYF | TGTGCCAGCAGCGCCACTAGCGGGAGGGCCGGCGGGCAAGAGACCCAGTACTTC
TRBJ1-1 | few | - | TRBV2 | CASSTQLGGVAEAFF | TGTGCCAGCAGCACCCAACTCGGGGGAGTCGCTGAAGCTTTCTTT
TRBJ1-1 | few | - | TRBV13 | CASNPASNTEAFF | TGTGCCAGCAACCCCGCGTCGAACACTGAAGCTTTCTTT
TRBJ1-5 | - | TRBD1 | TRBV2 | CASRGDSTGNQPQHF | TGTGCCAGCAGGGGGGACAGTACTGGCAATCAGCCCCAGCATTTT